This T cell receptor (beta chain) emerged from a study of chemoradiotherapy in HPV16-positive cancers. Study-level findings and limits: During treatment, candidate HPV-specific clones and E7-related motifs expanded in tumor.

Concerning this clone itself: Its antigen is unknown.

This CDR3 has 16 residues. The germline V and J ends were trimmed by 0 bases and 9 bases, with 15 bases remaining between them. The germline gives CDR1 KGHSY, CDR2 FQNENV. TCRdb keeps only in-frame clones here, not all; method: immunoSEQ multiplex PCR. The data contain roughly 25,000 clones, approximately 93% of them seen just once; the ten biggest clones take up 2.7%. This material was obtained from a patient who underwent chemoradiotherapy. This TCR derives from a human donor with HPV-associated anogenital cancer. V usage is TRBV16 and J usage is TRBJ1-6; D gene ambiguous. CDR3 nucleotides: TGTGCCAGCAGCCAATCGGCCGGAGAGGTGGGTTCACCCCTCCACTTT. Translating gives CASSQSAGEVGSPLHF.